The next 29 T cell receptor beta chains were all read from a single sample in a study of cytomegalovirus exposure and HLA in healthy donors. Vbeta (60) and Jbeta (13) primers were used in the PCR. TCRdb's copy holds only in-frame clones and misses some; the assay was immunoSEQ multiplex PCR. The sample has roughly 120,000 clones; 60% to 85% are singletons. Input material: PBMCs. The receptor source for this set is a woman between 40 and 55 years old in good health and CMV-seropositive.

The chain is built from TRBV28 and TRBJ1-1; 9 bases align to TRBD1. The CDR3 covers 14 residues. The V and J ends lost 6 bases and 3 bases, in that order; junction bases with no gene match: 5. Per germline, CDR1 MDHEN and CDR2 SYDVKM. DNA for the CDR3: TGTGCCAGCAGCGCGGGACAGGGTGACACTGAAGCTTTCTTT. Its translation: CASSAGQGDTEAFF.

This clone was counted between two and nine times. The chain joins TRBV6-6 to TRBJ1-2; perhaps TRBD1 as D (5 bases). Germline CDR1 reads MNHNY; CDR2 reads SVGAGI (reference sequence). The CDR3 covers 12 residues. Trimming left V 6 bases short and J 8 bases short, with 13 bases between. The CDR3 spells CASSQDITGYTF. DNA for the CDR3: TGTGCCAGCAGCCAGGACATAACAGGCTACACCTTC.

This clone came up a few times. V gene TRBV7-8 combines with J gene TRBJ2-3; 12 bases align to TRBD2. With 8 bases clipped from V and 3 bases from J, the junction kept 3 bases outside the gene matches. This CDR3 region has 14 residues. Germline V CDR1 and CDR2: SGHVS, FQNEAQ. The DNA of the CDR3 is TGTGCCAGCCGAACTAGCGGGGGGACAGATACGCAGTATTTT. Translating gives CASRTSGGTDTQYF.

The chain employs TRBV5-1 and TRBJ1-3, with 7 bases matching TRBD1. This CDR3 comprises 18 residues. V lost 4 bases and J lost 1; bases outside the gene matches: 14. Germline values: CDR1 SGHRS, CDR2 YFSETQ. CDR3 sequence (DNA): TGCGCCAGCAGCCGTACCGTCTTTGACAGGGTATCTGGAAACACCATATATTTT. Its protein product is CASSRTVFDRVSGNTIYF.

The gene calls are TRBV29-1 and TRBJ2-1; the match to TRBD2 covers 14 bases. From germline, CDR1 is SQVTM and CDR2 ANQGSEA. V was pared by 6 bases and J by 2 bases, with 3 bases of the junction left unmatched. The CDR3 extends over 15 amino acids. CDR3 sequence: CSVGTSGGPYNEQFF. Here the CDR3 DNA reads TGCAGCGTGGGGACTAGCGGGGGTCCCTACAATGAGCAGTTCTTC.

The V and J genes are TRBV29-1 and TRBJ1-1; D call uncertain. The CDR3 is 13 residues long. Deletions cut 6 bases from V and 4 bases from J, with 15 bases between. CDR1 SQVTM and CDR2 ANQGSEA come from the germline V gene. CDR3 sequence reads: CSVEGTEGTEAFF. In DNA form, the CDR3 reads TGCAGCGTCGAGGGCACCGAAGGCACTGAAGCTTTCTTT. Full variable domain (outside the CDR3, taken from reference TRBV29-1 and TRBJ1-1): SAVISQKPSRDICQRGTSLTIQCQVDSQVTMMFWYRQQPGQSLTLIATANQGSEATYESGFVIDKFPISRPNLTFSTLTVSNMSPEDSSIYLCSVEGTEGTEAFFGQGTRLTVV.

CDR3 nucleotide sequence: TGTGCCAGTAGTAGTTGGAGAGCGAACACTGAAGCTTTCTTT. It specifies CASSSWRANTEAFF. The V call is TRBV19, the J call TRBJ1-1; D not resolved. Between the trimmed V and J ends, which lost 4 bases and 1 base, there was a span of 10 bases. The germline gives CDR1 LNHDA, CDR2 SQIVND (reference sequence). The CDR3 spans 14 residues.

CDR3 sequence reads: CASSVRQGNTIYF. CDR3 bases: TGTGCCAGCAGCGTGAGACAGGGAAACACCATATATTTT. This sequence joins TRBV9 and TRBJ1-3; possible D gene TRBD1, 5 bases. Looked up from germline, CDR1 is SGDLS and CDR2 is YYNGEE. CDR3 length: 13 amino acids. Trimming cost V 2 bases and J 4 bases, with 7 bases left between them.

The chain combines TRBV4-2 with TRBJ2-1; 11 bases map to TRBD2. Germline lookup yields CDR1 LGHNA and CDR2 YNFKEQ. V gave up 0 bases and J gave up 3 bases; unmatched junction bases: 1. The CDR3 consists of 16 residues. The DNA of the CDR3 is TGTGCCAGCAGCCAAGAACTAGCGGGGGACTACAATGAGCAGTTCTTC. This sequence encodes CASSQELAGDYNEQFF.

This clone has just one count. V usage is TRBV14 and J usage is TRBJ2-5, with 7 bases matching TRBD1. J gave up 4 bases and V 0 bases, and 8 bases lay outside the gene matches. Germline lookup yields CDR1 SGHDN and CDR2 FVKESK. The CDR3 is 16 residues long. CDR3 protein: CASSQDPARGTETQYF. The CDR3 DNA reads TGTGCCAGCAGCCAAGATCCGGCCAGGGGGACAGAGACCCAGTACTTC.

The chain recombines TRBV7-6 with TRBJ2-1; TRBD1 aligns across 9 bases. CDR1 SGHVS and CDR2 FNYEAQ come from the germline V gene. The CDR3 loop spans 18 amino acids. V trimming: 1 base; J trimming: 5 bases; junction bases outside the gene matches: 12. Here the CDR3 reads CASSLDRGLSGPDNEQFF. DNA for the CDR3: TGTGCCAGCAGCTTAGACAGGGGGCTATCAGGGCCCGACAATGAGCAGTTCTTC. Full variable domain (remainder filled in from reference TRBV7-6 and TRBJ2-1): GAGVSQSPRYKVTKRGQDVALRCDPISGHVSLYWYRQALGQGPEFLTYFNYEAQQDKSGLPNDRFSAERPEGSISTLTIQRTEQRDSAMYRCASSLDRGLSGPDNEQFFGPGTRLTVL.

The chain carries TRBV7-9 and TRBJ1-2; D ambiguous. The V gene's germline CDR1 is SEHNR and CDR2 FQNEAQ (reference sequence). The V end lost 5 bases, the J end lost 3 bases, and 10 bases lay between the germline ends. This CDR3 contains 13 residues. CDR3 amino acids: CASSGQSYYGYTF. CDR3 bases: TGTGCCAGCAGCGGGCAGTCGTACTATGGCTACACCTTC.

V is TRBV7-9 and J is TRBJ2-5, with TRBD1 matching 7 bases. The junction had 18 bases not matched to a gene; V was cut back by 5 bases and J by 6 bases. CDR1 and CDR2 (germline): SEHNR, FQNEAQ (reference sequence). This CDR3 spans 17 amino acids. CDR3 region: CASSLPPRQGVGKTQYF. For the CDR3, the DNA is TGTGCCAGCAGCCTACCCCCGAGGCAGGGGGTGGGTAAGACCCAGTACTTC.

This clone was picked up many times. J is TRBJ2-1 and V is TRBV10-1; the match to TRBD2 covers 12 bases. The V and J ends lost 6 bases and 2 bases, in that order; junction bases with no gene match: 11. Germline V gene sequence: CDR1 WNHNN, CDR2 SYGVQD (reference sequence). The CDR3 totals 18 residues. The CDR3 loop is CASRRLAGDGAPYNEQFF. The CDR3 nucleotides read TGCGCCAGCAGAAGACTAGCGGGAGACGGGGCCCCCTACAATGAGCAGTTCTTC.

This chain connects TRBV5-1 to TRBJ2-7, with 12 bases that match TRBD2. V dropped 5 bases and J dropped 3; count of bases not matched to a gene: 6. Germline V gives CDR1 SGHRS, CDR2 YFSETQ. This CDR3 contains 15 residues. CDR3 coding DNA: TGCGCCAGCAGTCCTAGCGGGGGGGGCCTCTACGAGCAGTACTTC. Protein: CASSPSGGGLYEQYF. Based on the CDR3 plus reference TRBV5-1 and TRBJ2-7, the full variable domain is KAGVTQTPRYLIKTRGQQVTLSCSPISGHRSVSWYQQTPGQGLQFLFEYFSETQRNKGNFPGRFSGRQFSNSRSEMNVSTLELGDSALYLCASSPSGGGLYEQYFGPGTRLTVT.

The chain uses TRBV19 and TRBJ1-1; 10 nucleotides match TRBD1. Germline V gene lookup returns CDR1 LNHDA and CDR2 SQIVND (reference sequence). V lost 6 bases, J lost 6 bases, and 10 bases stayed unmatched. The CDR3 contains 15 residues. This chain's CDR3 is CASSDTGTGVAEAFF. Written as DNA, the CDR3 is TGTGCCAGTAGCGATACCGGGACAGGGGTTGCTGAAGCTTTCTTT.

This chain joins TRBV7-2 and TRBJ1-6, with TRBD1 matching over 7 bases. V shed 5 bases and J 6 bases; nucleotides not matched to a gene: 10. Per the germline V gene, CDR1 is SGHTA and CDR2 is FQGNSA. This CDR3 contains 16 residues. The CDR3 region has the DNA TGTGCCAGCAGCCCGGCAGACAGGGACATTAATTCACCCCTCCACTTT. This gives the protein CASSPADRDINSPLHF.

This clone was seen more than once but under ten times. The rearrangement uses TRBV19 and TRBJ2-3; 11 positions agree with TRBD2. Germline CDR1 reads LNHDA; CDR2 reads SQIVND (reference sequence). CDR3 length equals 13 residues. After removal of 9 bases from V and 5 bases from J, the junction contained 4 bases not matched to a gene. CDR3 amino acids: CASLTSGGDTQYF. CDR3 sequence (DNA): TGTGCCAGCCTAACTAGCGGGGGAGATACGCAGTATTTT. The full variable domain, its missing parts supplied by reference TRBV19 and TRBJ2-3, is DGGITQSPKYLFRKEGQNVTLSCEQNLNHDAMYWYRQDPGQGLRLIYYSQIVNDFQKGDIAEGYSVSREKKESFPLTVTSAQKNPTAFYLCASLTSGGDTQYFGPGTRLTVL.

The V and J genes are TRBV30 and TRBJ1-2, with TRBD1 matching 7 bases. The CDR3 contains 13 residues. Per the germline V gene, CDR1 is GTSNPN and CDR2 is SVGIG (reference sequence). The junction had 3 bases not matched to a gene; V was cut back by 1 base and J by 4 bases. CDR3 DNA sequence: TGTGCCTGGAGTGGACAGGGCCCCTATGGCTACACCTTC. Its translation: CAWSGQGPYGYTF.

This chain's CDR3 is CASSPGTGTTQPQHF. DNA for the CDR3: TGTGCCAGTAGTCCCGGGACAGGAACGACTCAGCCCCAGCATTTT. V is TRBV19 and J is TRBJ1-5, with TRBD1 matching 8 bases. This CDR3 has 15 residues. V shed 5 bases and J 6 bases; nucleotides not matched to a gene: 9. Germline assignment: CDR1 LNHDA and CDR2 SQIVND (reference sequence). The full variable domain, rest sourced from reference TRBV19 and TRBJ1-5, is DGGITQSPKYLFRKEGQNVTLSCEQNLNHDAMYWYRQDPGQGLRLIYYSQIVNDFQKGDIAEGYSVSREKKESFPLTVTSAQKNPTAFYLCASSPGTGTTQPQHFGDGTRLSIL.

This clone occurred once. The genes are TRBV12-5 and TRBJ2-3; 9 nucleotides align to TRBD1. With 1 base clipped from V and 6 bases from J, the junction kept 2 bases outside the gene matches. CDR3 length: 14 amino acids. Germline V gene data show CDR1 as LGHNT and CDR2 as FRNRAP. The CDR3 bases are TGTGCTAGTGGTTTGGGGGACAGGGCGGATACGCAGTATTTT. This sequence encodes CASGLGDRADTQYF.

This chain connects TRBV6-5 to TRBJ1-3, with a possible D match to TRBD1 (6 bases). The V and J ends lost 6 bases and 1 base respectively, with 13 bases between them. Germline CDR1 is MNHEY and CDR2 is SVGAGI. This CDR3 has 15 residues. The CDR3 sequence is CASRSPTGSGNTIYF. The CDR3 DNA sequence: TGTGCCAGCAGGTCCCCCACAGGGTCTGGAAACACCATATATTTT.

The CDR3: CASSQDIPVRGGTNEKLFF. DNA of the CDR3: TGCGCCAGCAGCCAAGATATCCCGGTTAGGGGGGGAACTAATGAAAAACTGTTTTTT. This chain connects TRBV4-1 to TRBJ1-4, with D perhaps matching TRBD1 (6 bases). The CDR3 covers 19 residues. Germline V gene sequence: CDR1 MGHRA, CDR2 YSYEKL. V dropped 0 bases and J dropped 1 base, with 18 bases sitting between them.

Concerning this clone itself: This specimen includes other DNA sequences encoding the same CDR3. DNA of the CDR3: TGTGCCAGCAGTGAGACTAGCGGGGGCCAAGAGACCCAGTACTTC. Its protein is CASSETSGGQETQYF. This chain connects TRBV6-4 to TRBJ2-5; TRBD2 matches at 12 bases. Germline CDR1 is MRHNA and CDR2 is SNTAGT. Trimming removed 3 bases from V and 1 base from J; junction bases left unmatched: 0. The CDR3 is 15 residues long.

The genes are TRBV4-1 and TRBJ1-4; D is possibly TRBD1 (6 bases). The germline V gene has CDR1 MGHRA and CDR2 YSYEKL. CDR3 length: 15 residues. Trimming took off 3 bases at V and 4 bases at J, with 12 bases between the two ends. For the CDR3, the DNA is TGCGCCAGCAGCCACCGAGGACAGATTAATGAAAAACTGTTTTTT. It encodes CASSHRGQINEKLFF.

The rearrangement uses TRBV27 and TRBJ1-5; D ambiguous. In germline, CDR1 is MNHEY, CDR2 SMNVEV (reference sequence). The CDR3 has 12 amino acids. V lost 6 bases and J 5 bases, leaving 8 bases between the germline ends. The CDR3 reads CASSPLDQPQHF. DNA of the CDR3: TGTGCCAGCAGCCCCCTAGATCAGCCCCAGCATTTT.

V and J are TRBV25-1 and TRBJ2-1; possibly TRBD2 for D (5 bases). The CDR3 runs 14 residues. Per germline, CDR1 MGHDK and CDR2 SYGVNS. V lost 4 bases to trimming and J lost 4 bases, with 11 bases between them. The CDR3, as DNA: TGTGCCAGCAGTGTTCGTGGGGAGTACAATGAGCAGTTCTTC. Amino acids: CASSVRGEYNEQFF.

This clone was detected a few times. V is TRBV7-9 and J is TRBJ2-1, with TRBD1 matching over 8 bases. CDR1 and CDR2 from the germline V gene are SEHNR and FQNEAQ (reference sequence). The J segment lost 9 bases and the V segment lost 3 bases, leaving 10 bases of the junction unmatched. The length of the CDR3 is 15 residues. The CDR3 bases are TGTGCCAGCAGCTTGGGGACAGGTGGGGCCGGTGAGCAGTTCTTC. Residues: CASSLGTGGAGEQFF.

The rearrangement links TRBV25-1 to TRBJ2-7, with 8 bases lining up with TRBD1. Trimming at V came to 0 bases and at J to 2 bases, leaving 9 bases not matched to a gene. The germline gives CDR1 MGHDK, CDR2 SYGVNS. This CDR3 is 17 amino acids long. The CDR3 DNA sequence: TGTGCCAGCAGTGAATATGCCCCAGGGGGCAAAACCTACGAGCAGTACTTC. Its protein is CASSEYAPGGKTYEQYF.